These T cell receptor beta chains were read from a single sample in a study of blood T cells in healthy people across ages. TCRdb passed the 5' RACE reads through MiXCR, listing each CDR3 protein once. The repertoire holds roughly 800,000 distinct CDR3 sequences, with 36% as singletons. The sequencing input was blood. The receptors were sampled from a man between 18 and 29 years old in good health. The CDR3 runs from the conserved cysteine through the conserved F or W. D genes are given only for firm matches. A clone size is listed for some rows: how often the clone was seen (once, few, many), or a class if it is expanded.

J	size	D	V	CDR3	DNA
TRBJ2-1	many	TRBD1	TRBV10-3	CAITQKKGQGSPYNEQFF	TGTGCCATCACCCAGAAGAAGGGACAGGGGTCCCCCTACAATGAGCAGTTCTTC
TRBJ2-7	NA	NA	TRBV3-1	CASSQWGEQYF	TGTGCCAGCAGCCAATGGGGAGAGCAGTACTTC
TRBJ2-5	NA	TRBD1	TRBV13	CASSLVGRGRGNEQYF	TGTGCCAGCAGCTTAGTGGGCAGGGGGCGAGGCAATGAGCAGTACTTC
TRBJ2-7	NA	TRBD1	TRBV29-1	CSVRQGARHEQYF	TGCAGCGTACGACAGGGGGCGCGCCACGAGCAGTACTTC
TRBJ2-1	many	NA	TRBV25-1	CASSEYNFPPGNEQFF	TGTGCCAGCAGTGAATACAACTTTCCCCCGGGTAATGAGCAGTTCTTC
TRBJ2-7	NA	NA	TRBV5-1	CASSSIHRDINYNEQYF	TGCGCCAGCAGCTCAATTCACCGGGACATAAACTACAATGAGCAGTACTTC
TRBJ1-1	NA	NA	TRBV5-1	CASSLDIDYANTEAFF	TGCGCCAGCAGCTTGGACATAGATTATGCCAACACTGAGGCTTTCTTT
TRBJ2-7	NA	NA	TRBV9	CASSVEGQSSYEQYF	TGTGCCAGCAGCGTAGAGGGGCAAAGCTCCTACGAGCAGTACTTC
TRBJ2-3	few	NA	TRBV10-3	CAISESGRTSGDTQYF	TGTGCCATCAGTGAGTCAGGGAGGACCTCCGGGGATACGCAGTATTTT
TRBJ1-1	NA	NA	TRBV14	CASSQRFGVDRAEAFF	TGTGCCAGCAGCCAGCGGTTTGGGGTGGATAGGGCTGAAGCTTTCTTT
TRBJ1-2	few	NA	TRBV18	CASSPYQEFYGYTF	TGTGCCAGCTCACCATATCAGGAATTCTATGGCTACACCTTC
TRBJ1-2	NA	NA	TRBV9	CASSGAGGRGDGYTF	TGTGCCAGCAGCGGCGCTGGCGGTAGGGGAGATGGCTACACCTTC
TRBJ1-1	NA	NA	TRBV12-3/TRBV12-4	CASSFAQGQNTEAFF	TGTGCCAGCAGTTTCGCGCAGGGACAGAACACTGAAGCTTTCTTT